A selection of T cell receptor beta chains follows, all from one sample in a study of shared clonotypes between healthy human individuals. TCRdb's copy holds only in-frame clones and misses some; the assay was immunoSEQ multiplex PCR. The data hold some 1.4 million clones, with over 95% observed a single time. Sequenced input: naive CD4+ T cells sorted from blood. These receptors came from a man younger than 40 in good health. CDR3s include the opening cysteine and the closing phenylalanine or tryptophan. D genes are given only for firm matches. Part of the rows lack a size; the others show once, few, many or a class for expanded clones.

>TRBV20-1|-|TRBJ1-1|-
TGCAGGACGGGCGTGAACACTGAAGCTTTCTTT
CRTGVNTEAFF
>TRBV9|-|TRBJ2-2|-
TGTGCCAGCAGCGCTACAGGGTTCGGGGAGCTGTTTTTT
CASSATGFGELFF
>TRBV5-6|-|TRBJ2-1|TRBD1
TGTGCCAGCAGCTTGATGGGACAGGGCACCAATGAGCAGTTCTTC
CASSLMGQGTNEQFF
>TRBV18|-|TRBJ1-2|TRBD1
TGTGCCAGCTCACAGAATAACAGGGGAGATGGCTACACCTTC
CASSQNNRGDGYTF
>TRBV10-3|once|TRBJ1-5|-
TGTGCCATCAGCCCATTTGGTGATAGCAATCAGCCCCAGCATTTT
CAISPFGDSNQPQHF
>TRBV4-3|once|TRBJ2-7|-
TGCGCCAGCAGCCGGTCATCGGGGTCTAGCTCCTACGAGCAGTACTTC
CASSRSSGSSSYEQYF
>TRBV7-2|-|TRBJ2-1|-
TGTGCCAGCAGCTCTAGTGGGGGTTTGGATGAGCAGTTCTTC
CASSSSGGLDEQFF
>TRBV27|-|TRBJ2-1|-
TGTGCCAGCAGTTCCGAACGGTACAATGAGCAGTTCTTC
CASSSERYNEQFF
>TRBV5-4|-|TRBJ1-1|-
TGTGCCAGCAGCTTAAAACAGGGCACTGAAGCTTTCTTT
CASSLKQGTEAFF
>TRBV9|-|TRBJ2-7|TRBD2
TGTGCCAGCAGCGTAGGGGCGGGAGGGAGGAGCTCCTACGAGCAGTACTTC
CASSVGAGGRSSYEQYF
>TRBV5-1|-|TRBJ2-1|-
TGCGCCAGCAGCTTAGGCGTCTCCAATTACAATGAGCAGTTCTTC
CASSLGVSNYNEQFF
>TRBV21-1|-|TRBJ2-7|-
TGTGCCAGCAGCAAATGCGGGTTTTACGAGCAGTACTTC
CASSKCGFYEQYF
>TRBV5-4|-|TRBJ2-7|TRBD1
TGTGCCTTCCGGGACAGGGGCTACGAGCAGTACTTC
CAFRDRGYEQYF
>TRBV5-1|-|TRBJ2-7|TRBD2
TGCGCCAGCAGCCCGGGACTAGATTCCTCCTACTACGAGCAGTACTTC
CASSPGLDSSYYEQYF
>TRBV5-4|-|TRBJ1-4|TRBD1
TGTGCCAGCAGCGCCAGGACAGGGCGGGATGAAAAACTGTTTTTT
CASSARTGRDEKLFF
>TRBV13|-|TRBJ1-2|-
TGTGCCAGCAGCCAACGACAAAAGCTAAACTATGGCTACACCTTC
CASSQRQKLNYGYTF
>TRBV7-6|-|TRBJ2-5|-
TGTGCCAGCAGCTTAGCGTCTGGGACACAAGAGACCCAGTACTTC
CASSLASGTQETQYF
>TRBV27|-|TRBJ1-3|-
TGTGCCAGCAGTTTAACGGGACCATTTGGAAACACCATATATTTT
CASSLTGPFGNTIYF
>TRBV27|-|TRBJ1-1|TRBD1
TGTGCCAGCACTAAGGGACAGGGAGGATGGAACACTGAAGCTTTCTTT
CASTKGQGGWNTEAFF
>TRBV7-9|-|TRBJ1-1|-
TGTGCCAGCAGCTTGGTAACCGTCACCACTGAAGCTTTCTTT
CASSLVTVTTEAFF
>TRBV28|-|TRBJ2-6|-
TGTGCCAGCCAGACAGAGCCCAACGTCCTGACTTTC
CASQTEPNVLTF
>TRBV19|-|TRBJ1-5|TRBD1
TGTGCCAGTAGTTGGGGACAGGAGGGTTATAGCAATCAGCCCCAGCATTTT
CASSWGQEGYSNQPQHF
>TRBV27|once|TRBJ1-3|-
TGTGCCAGCAGTTTGGACTCTCGCTCTGGAAACACCATATATTTT
CASSLDSRSGNTIYF
>TRBV18|once|TRBJ2-7|TRBD1
TGTGCCAGCTCACCGGGACAGGGGAACTACGAGCAGTACTTC
CASSPGQGNYEQYF
>TRBV18|-|TRBJ2-1|TRBD2
TGTGCCAGCTCACGCACTAGCGGGAGGTCCCATGAGCAGTTCTTC
CASSRTSGRSHEQFF
>TRBV30|-|TRBJ2-5|-
TGTGCCTGGTCAGAAGGGAGCCGCCCGTTGGCCCAGTACTTC
CAWSEGSRPLAQYF
>TRBV5-6|-|TRBJ2-7|-
TGTGCCAGCAGCCTGGGGGGGCGGCATTACTACGAGCAGTACTTC
CASSLGGRHYYEQYF
>TRBV29-1|few|TRBJ1-2|-
TGCAGCGTAGCAACAGGGAACTATGGCTACACCTTC
CSVATGNYGYTF
>TRBV25-1|-|TRBJ2-3|-
TGTGCCAGCAGAGCCAATTGGGTCCCGCGTTCAGATACGCAGTATTTT
CASRANWVPRSDTQYF
>TRBV6-1|once|TRBJ1-2|-
TGTGCCAGCAGTGGGGCAGGGTTACACTATGGCTACACCTTC
CASSGAGLHYGYTF
>TRBV27|-|TRBJ2-1|TRBD2
TGTGCCAGCAGTTTCGGGACTAGCGGGAGGAACCTTCTCAATGAGCAGTTCTTC
CASSFGTSGRNLLNEQFF
>TRBV30|-|TRBJ1-2|-
TGTGCCTGGAGTGTACTTGGGGGGCAGACTGGCTACACCTTC
CAWSVLGGQTGYTF
>TRBV7-8|once|TRBJ2-5|-
TGTGCCAGCAGCCCCAAAGAGACCCAGTACTTC
CASSPKETQYF
>TRBV6-4|-|TRBJ1-4|TRBD1
TGTGCCAGCAGCCTCCCCACACAGGGGATTAATGAAAAACTGTTTTTT
CASSLPTQGINEKLFF
>TRBV7-7|-|TRBJ2-1|-
TGTGCCAGCAGCTTCGAGCCTAACAATGAGCAGTTCTTC
CASSFEPNNEQFF
>TRBV11-2|-|TRBJ2-4|-
TGTGCCAGCAGCCCCCAACATTGGAGGGGGGAAAACATTCAGTACTTC
CASSPQHWRGENIQYF
>TRBV6-5|-|TRBJ1-4|-
TGTGCCAGCAGTCGACAAATCCCTTATGAAAAACTGTTTTTT
CASSRQIPYEKLFF
>TRBV28|-|TRBJ1-3|TRBD1
TGTGCCAGCAGTCCTATTGATGGGACAGGGCTAGGAAACACCATATATTTT
CASSPIDGTGLGNTIYF
>TRBV18|-|TRBJ2-2|-
TGTGCCAGCTCACCTGCCGGACAGAGGAACACCGGGGAGCTGTTTTTT
CASSPAGQRNTGELFF
>TRBV29-1|-|TRBJ2-3|-
TGCAGTCTGTTAGCGGATAGCACAGATACGCAGTATTTT
CSLLADSTDTQYF
>TRBV20-1|-|TRBJ2-1|-
TGCAGTGCCCCTAGCGAGAGTGAGCAGTTCTTC
CSAPSESEQFF
>TRBV10-3|-|TRBJ2-1|TRBD1
TGTGCCATCAGCGGACAGGGTCGGACCTACAATGAGCAGTTCTTC
CAISGQGRTYNEQFF
>TRBV5-1|-|TRBJ1-3|-
TGCGCCAGCAGCTTGAGCGGGGCGGAGGGAAACACCATATATTTT
CASSLSGAEGNTIYF
>TRBV30|-|TRBJ1-5|-
TGTGCCTGGAGTGGTGCGGCCAATCAGCCCCAGCATTTT
CAWSGAANQPQHF
>TRBV5-1|-|TRBJ2-7|TRBD2
TGCGCCAGCAGCCCGGGACAAGGACTAGCGGGAGGGAAGCTCTACGAGCAGTACTTC
CASSPGQGLAGGKLYEQYF
>TRBV18|-|TRBJ1-1|-
TGTGCCAGCTCGCAAGCTCCGAACACTGAAGCTTTCTTT
CASSQAPNTEAFF
>TRBV25-1|-|TRBJ1-1|-
TGTGCCAGCAGTGACCTAGGGTACCAGAACACTGAAGCTTTCTTT
CASSDLGYQNTEAFF
>TRBV6-6|-|TRBJ2-3|TRBD1
TGTGCCAGCAGTTACGGGACAGCCACAGATACGCAGTATTTT
CASSYGTATDTQYF
>TRBV6-1|-|TRBJ2-7|-
TGTGCCAGCAGTGCTCGAATAAGCTCCTACGAGCAGTACTTC
CASSARISSYEQYF
>TRBV7-9|-|TRBJ2-5|-
TGTGCCAGCAGCCCCACCGCGGGCGGGGAGACCCAGTACTTC
CASSPTAGGETQYF